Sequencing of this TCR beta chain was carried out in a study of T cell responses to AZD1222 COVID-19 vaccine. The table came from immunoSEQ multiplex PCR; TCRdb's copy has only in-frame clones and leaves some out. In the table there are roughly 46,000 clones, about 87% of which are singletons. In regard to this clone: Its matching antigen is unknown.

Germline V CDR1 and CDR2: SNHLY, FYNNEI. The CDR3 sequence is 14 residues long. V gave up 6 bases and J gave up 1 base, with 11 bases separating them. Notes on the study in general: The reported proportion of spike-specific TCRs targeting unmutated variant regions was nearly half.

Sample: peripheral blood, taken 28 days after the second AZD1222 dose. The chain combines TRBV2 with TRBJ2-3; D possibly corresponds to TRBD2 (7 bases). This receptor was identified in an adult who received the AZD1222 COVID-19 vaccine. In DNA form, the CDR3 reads TGTGCCAGCAGACCCGGGGGGCGCACAGATACGCAGTATTTT. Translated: CASRPGGRTDTQYF.